This T cell receptor beta chain was documented in a study of cytomegalovirus exposure and HLA in healthy donors. Overall study: T cells numbering 150 million to 200 million yielded around 120 million unique TCR beta sequences in an earlier analysis.

In the PCR, 60 Vbeta and 13 Jbeta primers were used. Produced via immunoSEQ multiplex PCR; TCRdb's table is partial and in-frame only. The sample records 90,000 to 140,000 clones, around 72% being singletons. This CDR3 region has 15 residues. Losses at the gene ends were 7 bases for V and 3 bases for J; bases not matched to a gene: 7. Germline V gives CDR1 LNHDA, CDR2 SQIVND (reference sequence). Study-level points and caveats: Later genetic work tied a missense DCLRE1C variant to beta-chain V and J trimming. Data from an earlier analysis indicated that most TCR beta V segments were productive either about 90% or about 30% of the time. Indistinguishable V segments, including TRBV6-2 and TRBV6-3, were excluded.

With regard to this clone: The antigen is unknown.

The chain joins TRBV19 to TRBJ2-2; 8 bases are shared with TRBD2. This clonotype originated in a man younger than 45 in good health and CMV-seronegative. The specimen sequenced was PBMCs. The CDR3 DNA follows: TGTGCCAGTAAAAAAGCGGGAGTAGACACCGGGGAGCTGTTTTTT. Translating gives CASKKAGVDTGELFF.